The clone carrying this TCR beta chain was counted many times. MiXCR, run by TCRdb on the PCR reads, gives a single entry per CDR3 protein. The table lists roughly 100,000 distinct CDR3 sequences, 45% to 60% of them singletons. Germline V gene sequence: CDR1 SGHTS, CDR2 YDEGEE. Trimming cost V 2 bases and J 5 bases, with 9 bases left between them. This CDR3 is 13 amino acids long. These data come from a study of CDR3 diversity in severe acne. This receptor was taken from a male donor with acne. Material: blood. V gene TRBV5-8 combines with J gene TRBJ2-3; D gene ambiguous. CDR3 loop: CASSLHGVDTQYF. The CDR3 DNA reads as TGTGCCAGCAGCTTACATGGAGTAGATACGCAGTATTTT.